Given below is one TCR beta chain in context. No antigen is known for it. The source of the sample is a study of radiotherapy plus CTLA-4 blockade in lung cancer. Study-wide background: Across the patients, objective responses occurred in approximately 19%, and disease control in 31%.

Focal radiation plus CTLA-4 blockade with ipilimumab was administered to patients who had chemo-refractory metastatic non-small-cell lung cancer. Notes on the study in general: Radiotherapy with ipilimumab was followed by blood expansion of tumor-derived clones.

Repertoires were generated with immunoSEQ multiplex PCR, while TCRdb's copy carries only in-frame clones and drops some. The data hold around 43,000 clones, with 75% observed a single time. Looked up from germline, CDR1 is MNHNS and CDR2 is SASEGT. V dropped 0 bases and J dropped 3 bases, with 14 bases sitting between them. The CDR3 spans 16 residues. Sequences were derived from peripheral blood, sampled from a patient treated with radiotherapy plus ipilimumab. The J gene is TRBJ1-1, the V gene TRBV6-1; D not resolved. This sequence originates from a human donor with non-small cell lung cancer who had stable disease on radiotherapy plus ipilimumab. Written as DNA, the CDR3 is TGTGCCAGCAGTGAAGCGGTTATCAGAGCGTACACTGAAGCTTTCTTT. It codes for CASSEAVIRAYTEAFF.